The source of this T cell receptor (beta chain) is a study of neurological immune-mediated disorders. About this clonotype itself: Its antigen is unidentified.

The CDR3 totals 13 residues. V was trimmed by 0 bases and J by 4 bases, leaving 8 bases between them. Germline CDR1 reads SGHRS; CDR2 reads YFSETQ. Broader study findings: CDR3 amino acid sequences found in expanded clones were never shared across subjects, suggesting private repertoires in all groups. The greatest degree of TCR clonal expansion was observed in HTLV-1-associated myelopathy, with the lowest in multiple sclerosis, below that of healthy controls.

The sample's time point: technical triplicate 2. MiXCR, run by TCRdb on the 5' RACE reads, gives a single entry per CDR3 protein. Here the sample spans tens of thousands of distinct CDR3 sequences, about 25% being singletons. The chain couples TRBV5-1 to TRBJ2-7; D is ambiguous. This clonotype was obtained from a man aged 55 to 70 with HTLV-1-associated myelopathy (HAM/TSP). Sequencing was performed on PBMCs. CDR3 DNA sequence: TGCGCCAGCAGCTTGGGTCCGGAGTACGAGCAGTACTTC. Amino acids: CASSLGPEYEQYF.